These 29 T cell receptor beta chains originate from one sample sequenced in a study of graft-versus-host responses after intestinal transplantation. Their antigens remain unidentified. Measured with immunoSEQ multiplex PCR; TCRdb has only the in-frame clones, and not every one. The table shows around 40,000 clones, with roughly 94% occurring only once. The sequences come from unstimulated CD4+ T cells sorted from spleen or lymph node cells, collected before transplant. All receptors derive from a human donor who was the organ donor for an intestinal transplant.

The rearrangement joins TRBV19 to TRBJ1-1; perhaps TRBD1 as D (5 bases). The CDR3 has 13 amino acids. Germline V CDR1 and CDR2: LNHDA, SQIVND (reference sequence). V lost 5 bases and J 2 bases, leaving 9 bases between the germline ends. CDR3 DNA: TGTGCCAGTAGTCCTGGGGGTAACACTGAAGCTTTCTTT. Its protein product is CASSPGGNTEAFF.

This chain links TRBV9 with TRBJ1-3, with D tentatively TRBD1 (6 bases). Trimming stripped 0 bases from V and 1 base from J, with 14 bases between. This CDR3 is 17 amino acids long. Looked up from germline, CDR1 is SGDLS and CDR2 is YYNGEE. This chain's CDR3 is CASSVGVRGFSGNTIYF. As DNA, the CDR3 is TGTGCCAGCAGCGTAGGGGTTAGGGGGTTTTCTGGAAACACCATATATTTT.

This clone came up once. The chain has TRBV19 and TRBJ2-3, with 9 bases that match TRBD2. The germline gives CDR1 LNHDA, CDR2 SQIVND (reference sequence). This CDR3 comprises 16 residues. V lost 3 bases to trimming and J lost 4 bases; unmatched junction nucleotides: 8. CDR3 bases: TGTGCCAGTAGTATTGGCGGAGCGGGGGGCGCAGATACGCAGTATTTT. This gives the protein CASSIGGAGGADTQYF.

This clone was detected once. The V gene is TRBV4-2, the J gene TRBJ1-4; D possibly corresponds to TRBD1 (6 bases). Germline CDR1 reads LGHNA; CDR2 reads YNFKEQ. This CDR3 contains 18 residues. V gave up 4 bases and J gave up 3 bases, with 21 bases separating them. DNA for the CDR3: TGTGCCAGCAGCCTCCAACCCATAACGGGGGGCCCTAATGAAAAACTGTTTTTT. Amino acid sequence: CASSLQPITGGPNEKLFF.

CDR3 sequence (DNA): TGTGCCAGCAGTGACGGCCCCGCCAAACGGGGGAATGAGCAGTTCTTC. It encodes CASSDGPAKRGNEQFF. The chain employs TRBV6-4 and TRBJ2-1, with a weak D call TRBD2 (6 bases). V was cut by 2 bases and J by 7 bases, with 18 bases left in between. Germline V lookup: CDR1 MRHNA, CDR2 SNTAGT. The CDR3 covers 16 residues.

This clone was detected only once. The rearrangement uses TRBV5-1 and TRBJ2-2, with D perhaps given as TRBD1 or TRBD2 (6 bases each). Between the trimmed V and J ends, which lost 4 bases and 6 bases, there was a span of 19 bases. The V gene's germline CDR1 is SGHRS and CDR2 YFSETQ. The CDR3 is 16 residues long. The CDR3: CASSRGVTQGSGELFF. CDR3 DNA: TGCGCCAGCAGCCGCGGGGTAACTCAGGGGTCCGGGGAGCTGTTTTTT.

The gene calls are TRBV28 and TRBJ1-5, with a weak D call TRBD1 (6 bases). CDR3 length: 13 amino acids. V lost 6 bases and J lost 6, with 12 bases in between. Germline CDR1 MDHEN, CDR2 SYDVKM. CDR3 amino acids: CASRIVGGQPQHF. The DNA for the CDR3 is TGTGCCAGCAGAATTGTAGGGGGTCAGCCCCAGCATTTT.

This chain joins TRBV4-3 and TRBJ2-3; tentatively, D is TRBD2 (6 bases). Trimming removed 0 bases from V and 3 bases from J, with 19 bases in between. The germline V gene encodes CDR1 LGHNA and CDR2 YSLEER. The CDR3 consists of 18 residues. CDR3 region: CASSQDLAGFPWTDTQYF. DNA of the CDR3: TGCGCCAGCAGCCAAGATTTGGCGGGGTTCCCGTGGACAGATACGCAGTATTTT.

CDR3 sequence: CASSHSGGPTDTQYF. The CDR3 nucleotides are TGTGCCAGCAGCCATAGCGGGGGACCCACAGATACGCAGTATTTT. The chain joins TRBV7-2 to TRBJ2-3; TRBD2 matches 9 bases. V dropped 5 bases and J dropped 2; count of bases not matched to a gene: 5. The CDR3 contains 15 residues. CDR1 is SGHTA and CDR2 is FQGNSA in the germline V gene.

The V call is TRBV11-2, the J call TRBJ2-3; D perhaps matches TRBD2 (6 bases). This CDR3 has 16 amino acids. Trimming pared 6 bases from V and 2 bases from J, leaving 18 bases between. CDR1 SGHAT and CDR2 FQNNGV come from the germline V gene. The CDR3 nucleotides read TGTGCCAGCAGACTGATCGGGGCTAGCGTCACAGATACGCAGTATTTT. Its translation: CASRLIGASVTDTQYF. The whole variable domain, filled in from reference TRBV11-2 and TRBJ2-3, reads EAGVAQSPRYKIIEKRQSVAFWCNPISGHATLYWYQQILGQGPKLLIQFQNNGVVDDSQLPKDRFSAERLKGVDSTLKIQPAKLEDSAVYLCASRLIGASVTDTQYFGPGTRLTVL.

This clone was detected a few times. CDR3 nucleotide sequence: TGTGCCAGTAGTATGGACAGCCGCAATCAGCCCCAGCATTTT. It yields the protein CASSMDSRNQPQHF. The rearrangement joins TRBV19 to TRBJ1-5; possible D gene TRBD1, 6 bases. This CDR3 is 14 amino acids long. From germline, CDR1 is LNHDA and CDR2 SQIVND (reference sequence). V lost 3 bases and J 2 bases, leaving 8 bases between the germline ends.

This clone has a handful of counts. The V gene is TRBV10-3, the J gene TRBJ1-2, with 7 bases aligning to TRBD1. CDR1 is ENHRY and CDR2 is SYGVKD in the germline V gene. The CDR3 runs 11 residues. Trimming cost V 8 bases and J 8 bases; bases outside gene matches: 5. In DNA, the CDR3 is TGTGCCATCCCGAGGGGGCCCGGCTACACCTTC. Translated: CAIPRGPGYTF.

The rearrangement links TRBV12-5 to TRBJ1-1; the D gene is possibly TRBD1 (6 bases). Trimming pared 2 bases from V and 8 bases from J, leaving 12 bases between. CDR3 length: 13 residues. CDR1 and CDR2 from the germline V gene are LGHNT and FRNRAP. The CDR3 DNA reads as TGTGCTAGTGGTTTGACATCTAGGGGGGAAGCTTTCTTT. As protein: CASGLTSRGEAFF.

Of note for this clone: Its ends do not fully match the called genes, so a read error is possible. The chain employs TRBV7-7 and TRBJ2-2, with a tentative D call TRBD1 (5 bases). Germline assignment: CDR1 SSHAT and CDR2 FNYEAQ (reference sequence). The CDR3 length is 16 residues. The CDR3 DNA reads TGTGCTAGCAGCTTAGCAGGGAATATCGACACCGGGGAGCTGTTTTTT. Residues: CASSLAGNIDTGELFF.

The chain has TRBV2 and TRBJ1-2; TRBD1 matches at 9 bases. V lost 3 bases to trimming and J lost 8 bases; unmatched junction nucleotides: 10. The CDR3 covers 15 residues. Germline loops: CDR1 SNHLY, CDR2 FYNNEI. The CDR3 DNA reads as TGTGCCAGCAGTGATCGGTGGACAGGGGATGGCGGCTACACCTTC. Translation: CASSDRWTGDGGYTF.

The chain employs TRBV10-3 and TRBJ2-2, with TRBD2 matching over 7 bases. CDR1 ENHRY and CDR2 SYGVKD come from the germline V gene. V lost 10 bases and J lost 6; bases outside the gene matches: 5. The CDR3 consists of 12 residues. As DNA, the CDR3 is TGTGCCAGCAAGCGGGACCCCGGGGAGCTGTTTTTT. This codes for CASKRDPGELFF.

V gene TRBV29-1 combines with J gene TRBJ1-2, with D unclear. This CDR3 spans 13 amino acids. The germline CDR1 and CDR2 sequences are SQVTM and ANQGSEA. Trimming took 6 bases from V and 7 from J, leaving 18 bases between them. CDR3 loop: CSVPLRELSGYTF. For the CDR3, the DNA is TGCAGCGTACCACTTAGGGAGCTTTCTGGCTACACCTTC.

The chain carries TRBV4-1 and TRBJ1-5; TRBD1 matches at 7 bases. The ends lost 4 bases at V and 6 bases at J; junction bases unmatched: 9. This CDR3 comprises 15 residues. The germline V gene has CDR1 MGHRA and CDR2 YSYEKL. The CDR3 DNA reads TGCGCCAGCAGCCGAGAAACAGGGGAAGGTCAGCCCCAGCATTTT. It specifies CASSRETGEGQPQHF.

J is TRBJ1-2 and V is TRBV6-5, with TRBD1 matching over 7 bases. J gave up 4 bases and V 4 bases, and 6 bases lay outside the gene matches. Germline-derived CDR1 and CDR2 are MNHEY and SVGAGI. CDR3 length: 14 residues. This CDR3 is CASSLRQGLYGYTF. In DNA, the CDR3 is TGTGCCAGCAGTTTAAGACAGGGACTCTATGGCTACACCTTC.

The genes are TRBV7-2 and TRBJ1-1; D remains ambiguous. Germline V lookup: CDR1 SGHTA, CDR2 FQGNSA. Trimming cost V 2 bases and J 0 bases, with 1 base left between them. The CDR3 sequence is 12 residues long. The CDR3 DNA is TGTGCCAGCAGCTTATTGAACACTGAAGCTTTCTTT. Amino acids: CASSLLNTEAFF.

V gene TRBV7-7 combines with J gene TRBJ1-3; tentative D call: TRBD1 (6 bases). The CDR3 is made up of 14 amino acids. Trimming took 5 bases from V and 0 from J, leaving 8 bases between them. Germline V gene sequence: CDR1 SSHAT, CDR2 FNYEAQ (reference sequence). The CDR3 bases are TGTGCCAGCAGCCCGGACAGCTCTGGAAACACCATATATTTT. Its translation: CASSPDSSGNTIYF.

The chain carries TRBV9 and TRBJ1-3; D is unresolved. Looked up from germline, CDR1 is SGDLS and CDR2 is YYNGEE. This CDR3 has 16 amino acids. The ends were cut back, 0 bases at V and 0 bases at J, with 10 bases in the middle. DNA for the CDR3: TGTGCCAGCAGCGTAGGTCCTAGGGACTCTGGAAACACCATATATTTT. This encodes CASSVGPRDSGNTIYF. Combining the CDR3 with reference TRBV9 and TRBJ1-3 gives the whole variable domain DSGVTQTPKHLITATGQRVTLRCSPRSGDLSVYWYQQSLDQGLQFLIQYYNGEERAKGNILERFSAQQFPDLHSELNLSSLELGDSALYFCASSVGPRDSGNTIYFGEGSWLTVV.

The chain is built from TRBV6-6 and TRBJ2-3, with 7 bases identical to TRBD2. The CDR3 extends over 16 amino acids. Losses at the gene ends were 2 bases for V and 2 bases for J; bases not matched to a gene: 7. Per germline, CDR1 MNHNY and CDR2 SVGAGI (reference sequence). As DNA, the CDR3 is TGTGCCAGCAGTTACCCAACCGGGACTACCACAGATACGCAGTATTTT. This gives the protein CASSYPTGTTTDTQYF.

The V call is TRBV7-9, the J call TRBJ1-3, with D maybe TRBD1 (5 bases). The germline CDR1 and CDR2 sequences are SEHNR and FQNEAQ (reference sequence). V lost 1 base and J lost 0, with 13 bases in between. This CDR3 region has 17 residues. This chain's CDR3 is CASSLGVSRASGNTIYF. The CDR3 DNA reads as TGTGCCAGCAGCTTAGGGGTGAGCAGGGCCTCTGGAAACACCATATATTTT. Looking up the rest from reference TRBV7-9 and TRBJ1-3 gives the full variable domain: DTGVSQNPRHKITKRGQNVTFRCDPISEHNRLYWYRQTLGQGPEFLTYFQNEAQLEKSRLLSDRFSAERPKGSFSTLEIQRTEQGDSAMYLCASSLGVSRASGNTIYFGEGSWLTVV.

The CDR3 nucleotides read TGTGCCTGGAGTGCTCATGGGACAGGATATAGCAATCAGCCCCAGCATTTT. Encoded protein: CAWSAHGTGYSNQPQHF. This chain uses TRBV30 with TRBJ1-5, with 8 bases fitting TRBD1. There are 17 residues in the CDR3. Per the germline V gene, CDR1 is GTSNPN and CDR2 is SVGIG (reference sequence). J lost 0 bases, V lost 1 base, and 8 bases had no gene match.

This clone was recorded once. The chain employs TRBV5-6 and TRBJ2-3; 8 bases map to TRBD2. Per the germline V gene, CDR1 is SGHDT and CDR2 is YYEEEE. After removal of 4 bases from V and 6 bases from J, the junction contained 10 bases not matched to a gene. The CDR3 loop spans 15 amino acids. The CDR3: CASSNPAGGQDTQYF. For the CDR3, the DNA is TGTGCCAGCAGCAACCCCGCGGGGGGCCAGGATACGCAGTATTTT.

The chain's CDR3 is CASSQARLAGENTGELFF. DNA for the CDR3: TGCGCCAGCAGCCAAGCCAGGTTAGCGGGGGAGAACACCGGGGAGCTGTTTTTT. The chain employs TRBV4-1 and TRBJ2-2; 9 bases are shared with TRBD2. V lost 1 base and J lost 1; bases outside the gene matches: 7. CDR3 length: 18 amino acids. Germline V gives CDR1 MGHRA, CDR2 YSYEKL.

J is TRBJ2-7 and V is TRBV10-3; D gene uncertain. V lost 10 bases and J lost 0, with 13 bases in between. The V gene's germline CDR1 is ENHRY and CDR2 SYGVKD. The CDR3 runs to 13 residues. Here the CDR3 DNA reads TGTGCCACCCTGACAACTACCTCCTACGAGCAGTACTTC. Its translation is CATLTTTSYEQYF.

V gene TRBV7-9 combines with J gene TRBJ1-1; the D is unclear. The CDR3 has 14 amino acids. With 1 base removed from V and 3 bases from J, the gap between germline ends came to 9 bases. Germline CDR1 is SEHNR and CDR2 is FQNEAQ (reference sequence). The CDR3 reads CASSLVPDHTEAFF. CDR3 DNA sequence: TGTGCCAGCAGCTTAGTTCCGGATCACACTGAAGCTTTCTTT.